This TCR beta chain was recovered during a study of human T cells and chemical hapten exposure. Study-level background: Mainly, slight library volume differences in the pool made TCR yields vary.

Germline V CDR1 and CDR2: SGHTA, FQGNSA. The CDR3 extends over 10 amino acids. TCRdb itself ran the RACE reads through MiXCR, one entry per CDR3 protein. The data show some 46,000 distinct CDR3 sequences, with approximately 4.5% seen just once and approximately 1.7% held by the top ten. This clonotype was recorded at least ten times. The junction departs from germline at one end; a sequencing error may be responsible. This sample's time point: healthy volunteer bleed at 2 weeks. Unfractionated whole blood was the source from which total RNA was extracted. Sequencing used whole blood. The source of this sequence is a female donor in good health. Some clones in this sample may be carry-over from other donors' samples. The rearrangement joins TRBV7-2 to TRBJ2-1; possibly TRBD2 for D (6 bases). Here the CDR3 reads CASSLRELFF. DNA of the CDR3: TGTGCCAGCAGCTTACGGGAGCTGTTCTTC.